A selection of T cell receptor beta chains follows, all from one sample in a study of early T cells in non-severe SARS-CoV-2 infection. TCRdb reprocessed the 5' RACE reads via MiXCR and lists one record per CDR3 protein. The sample lists more than 35,000 distinct CDR3 sequences, around 10% occurring once. Sequences were obtained from whole blood. The receptors shown here come from an adult who was a healthcare worker with PCR-confirmed SARS-CoV-2 infection or an uninfected control (not recorded which). The CDR3 runs from the conserved cysteine through the conserved F or W. Fields, in order: J gene, V gene, CDR3 protein.

j_call: TRBJ2-1
v_call: TRBV28
cdr3_aa: CATTSGSSNEQFF

j_call: TRBJ2-1
v_call: TRBV28
cdr3_aa: CASSFLANKQFF

j_call: TRBJ2-1
v_call: TRBV12-3/TRBV12-4
cdr3_aa: CASYTGLAGGWNEQFF

j_call: TRBJ1-5
v_call: TRBV29-1
cdr3_aa: CSVGTAINQPQHF

j_call: TRBJ2-1
v_call: TRBV27
cdr3_aa: CASSLSRLGSEQFF

j_call: TRBJ2-1
v_call: TRBV28
cdr3_aa: CASSFGSWGNEQFF

j_call: TRBJ1-6
v_call: TRBV28
cdr3_aa: CASSLRDRVASPLHF

j_call: TRBJ2-1
v_call: TRBV29-1
cdr3_aa: CSVGSGTSGAEQFF

j_call: TRBJ1-5
v_call: TRBV28
cdr3_aa: CASSTPGGVQPQHF

j_call: TRBJ2-6
v_call: TRBV13
cdr3_aa: CASSSWIEVGIFGANVLTF

j_call: TRBJ2-3
v_call: TRBV5-6
cdr3_aa: CASSFSGQGADTQYF

j_call: TRBJ2-7
v_call: TRBV2
cdr3_aa: CASSEARGGLNEQYF

j_call: TRBJ2-1
v_call: TRBV28
cdr3_aa: CASSRTGSSYNEQFF

j_call: TRBJ1-2
v_call: TRBV14
cdr3_aa: CASSQLRGQGGYTF

j_call: TRBJ2-7
v_call: TRBV10-3
cdr3_aa: CAIQLESSYEQYF

j_call: TRBJ2-2
v_call: TRBV7-2
cdr3_aa: CASSFSSGSITGELFF

j_call: TRBJ1-1
v_call: TRBV7-9
cdr3_aa: CASLRDRANTEAFF

j_call: TRBJ1-1
v_call: TRBV7-3
cdr3_aa: CASSIHLNTEAFF

j_call: TRBJ1-2
v_call: TRBV27
cdr3_aa: CASSLRGQSFYGYTF

j_call: TRBJ1-3
v_call: TRBV12-3/TRBV12-4
cdr3_aa: CASSPFWGSGNTIYF

j_call: TRBJ2-7
v_call: TRBV4-3
cdr3_aa: CASSQDSTSGLLLEQYF

j_call: TRBJ1-2
v_call: TRBV5-4
cdr3_aa: CASSFMGEDGYTF

j_call: TRBJ1-1
v_call: TRBV12-3/TRBV12-4
cdr3_aa: CASSKDTNTEAFF

j_call: TRBJ2-2
v_call: TRBV28
cdr3_aa: CASSGGDTNTGELFF

j_call: TRBJ2-2
v_call: TRBV15
cdr3_aa: CATSRGSSISNTGELFF

j_call: TRBJ2-1
v_call: TRBV6-2/TRBV6-3
cdr3_aa: CASLGNEQFF

j_call: TRBJ2-7
v_call: TRBV28
cdr3_aa: CASSPSPGLADSYEQYF

j_call: TRBJ1-5
v_call: TRBV7-6
cdr3_aa: CASSLEGSNQPQHF

j_call: TRBJ2-7
v_call: TRBV5-1
cdr3_aa: CASSSLYEQYF

j_call: TRBJ1-1
v_call: TRBV28
cdr3_aa: CASSPIRATEAFF

j_call: TRBJ1-2
v_call: TRBV2
cdr3_aa: CARLRPGDGYTF

j_call: TRBJ2-2
v_call: TRBV6-1
cdr3_aa: CASRTGTGNTGELFF

j_call: TRBJ1-5
v_call: TRBV9
cdr3_aa: CASSVGGFNQPQHF

j_call: TRBJ1-5
v_call: TRBV28
cdr3_aa: CASSLAGQPQHF

j_call: TRBJ2-3
v_call: TRBV20-1
cdr3_aa: CSAIDRDSNSDTQYF

j_call: TRBJ2-1
v_call: TRBV29-1
cdr3_aa: CSVEVGVGYEQFF

j_call: TRBJ2-2
v_call: TRBV5-1
cdr3_aa: CASAPPGRISLTGELFF

j_call: TRBJ2-7
v_call: TRBV28
cdr3_aa: CASSPAGVKYF

j_call: TRBJ1-4
v_call: TRBV4-2
cdr3_aa: CASSQGDDGDNEKLFF

j_call: TRBJ2-7
v_call: TRBV7-9
cdr3_aa: CASSLGQGGYEQYF

j_call: TRBJ2-1
v_call: TRBV4-2
cdr3_aa: CASSPSPRTSGRAFHNEQFF

j_call: TRBJ2-1
v_call: TRBV7-9
cdr3_aa: CASSRTGGASNEQFF

j_call: TRBJ2-1
v_call: TRBV10-3
cdr3_aa: CAIRGPGTRGNEQFF

j_call: TRBJ2-7
v_call: TRBV28
cdr3_aa: CASSSVGFRYEQYF

j_call: TRBJ1-2
v_call: TRBV28
cdr3_aa: CASNEWTGGIGYTF